The T cell receptor beta chain described here comes from a study of T-cell memory formation after mild COVID-19. This clonotype was seen a handful of times. Its antigen is unidentified. Overall study findings and caveats: Clones that contracted from day 15 to 85 were balanced CD4/CD8, while later expanders leaned CD4+.

The CDR3 runs to 13 residues. CDR1 is MNHNY and CDR2 is SVGAGI in the germline V gene (reference sequence). Between the trimmed V and J ends, which lost 7 bases and 0 bases, there was a span of 4 bases. It was 5'RACE with constant-segment primers that produced the TCR alpha and TCR beta cDNA libraries, which carried sample barcodes and UMIs. TCRdb redid the calling of the 5' RACE reads with MiXCR, one entry per CDR3 protein. The table records around 160,000 distinct CDR3 sequences, roughly 10% of them present only once. The sequenced sample was PBMCs or a T cell subset sorted from them (not recorded which). The chain carries TRBV6-6 and TRBJ1-6, with no clear D. This TCR was recovered from a man aged 18 to 29 who had mild COVID-19 (a few samples of this study predate the infection). Cell type and time point are not known. The CDR3 sequence: CASTYSYNSPLHF. Here the CDR3 DNA reads TGTGCCAGCACGTACTCCTATAATTCACCCCTCCACTTT.